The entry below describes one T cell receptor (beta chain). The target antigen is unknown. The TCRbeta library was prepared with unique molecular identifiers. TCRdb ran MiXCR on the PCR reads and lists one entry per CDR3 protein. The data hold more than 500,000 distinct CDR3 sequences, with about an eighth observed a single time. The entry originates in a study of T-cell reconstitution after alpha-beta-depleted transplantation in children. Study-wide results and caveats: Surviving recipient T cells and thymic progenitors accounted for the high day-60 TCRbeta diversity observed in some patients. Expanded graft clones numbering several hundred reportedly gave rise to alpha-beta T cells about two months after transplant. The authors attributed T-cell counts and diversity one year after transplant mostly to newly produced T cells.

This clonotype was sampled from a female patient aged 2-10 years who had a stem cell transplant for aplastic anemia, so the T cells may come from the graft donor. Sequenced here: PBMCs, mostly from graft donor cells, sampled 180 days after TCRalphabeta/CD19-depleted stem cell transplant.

The CDR3, as DNA: TGCAGTGCACCAGGACGGTTCTACGAGCAGTACTTC. It codes for CSAPGRFYEQYF. The chain employs TRBV20-1 and TRBJ2-7, with unresolved D. This CDR3 has 12 amino acids. V was pared by 6 bases and J by 3 bases, with 12 bases between. Germline CDR1 and CDR2: DFQATT and SNEGSKA (reference sequence).